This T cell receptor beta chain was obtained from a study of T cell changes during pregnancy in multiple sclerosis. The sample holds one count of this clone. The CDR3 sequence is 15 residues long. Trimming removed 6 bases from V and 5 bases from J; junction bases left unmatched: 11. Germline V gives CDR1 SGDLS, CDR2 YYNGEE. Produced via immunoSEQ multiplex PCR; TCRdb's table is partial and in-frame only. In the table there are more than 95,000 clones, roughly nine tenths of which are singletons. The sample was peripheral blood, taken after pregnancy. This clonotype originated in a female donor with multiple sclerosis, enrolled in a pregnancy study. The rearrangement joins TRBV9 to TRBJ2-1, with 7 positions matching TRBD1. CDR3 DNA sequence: TGTGCCAGCAACCACGGCAGGGGGAGCAACAATGAGCAGTTCTTC. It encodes CASNHGRGSNNEQFF.